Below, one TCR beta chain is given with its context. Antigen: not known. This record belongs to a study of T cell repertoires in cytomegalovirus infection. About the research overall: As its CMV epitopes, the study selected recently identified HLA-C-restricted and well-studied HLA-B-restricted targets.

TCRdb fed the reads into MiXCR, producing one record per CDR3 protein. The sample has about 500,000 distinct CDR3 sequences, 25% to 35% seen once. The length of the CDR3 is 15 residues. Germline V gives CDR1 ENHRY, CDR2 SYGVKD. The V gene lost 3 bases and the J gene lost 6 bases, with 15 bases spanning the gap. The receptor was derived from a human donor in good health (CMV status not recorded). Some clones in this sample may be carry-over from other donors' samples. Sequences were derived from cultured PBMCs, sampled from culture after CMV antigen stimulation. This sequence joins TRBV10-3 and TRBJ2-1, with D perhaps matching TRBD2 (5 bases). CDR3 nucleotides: TGTGCCATCAGTGAATGGGGTGGGAGAACCAATGAGCAGTTCTTC. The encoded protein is CAISEWGGRTNEQFF.